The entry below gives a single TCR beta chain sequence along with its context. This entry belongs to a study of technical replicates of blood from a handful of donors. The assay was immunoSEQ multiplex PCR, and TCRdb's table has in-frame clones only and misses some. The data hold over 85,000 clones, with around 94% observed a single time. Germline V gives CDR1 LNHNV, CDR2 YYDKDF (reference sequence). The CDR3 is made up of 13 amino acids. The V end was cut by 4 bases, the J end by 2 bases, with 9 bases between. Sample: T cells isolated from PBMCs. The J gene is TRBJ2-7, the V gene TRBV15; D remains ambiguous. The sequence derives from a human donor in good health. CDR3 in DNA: TGTGCCACCAGCATCGCTACTACCTACGAGCAGTACTTC. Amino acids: CATSIATTYEQYF.